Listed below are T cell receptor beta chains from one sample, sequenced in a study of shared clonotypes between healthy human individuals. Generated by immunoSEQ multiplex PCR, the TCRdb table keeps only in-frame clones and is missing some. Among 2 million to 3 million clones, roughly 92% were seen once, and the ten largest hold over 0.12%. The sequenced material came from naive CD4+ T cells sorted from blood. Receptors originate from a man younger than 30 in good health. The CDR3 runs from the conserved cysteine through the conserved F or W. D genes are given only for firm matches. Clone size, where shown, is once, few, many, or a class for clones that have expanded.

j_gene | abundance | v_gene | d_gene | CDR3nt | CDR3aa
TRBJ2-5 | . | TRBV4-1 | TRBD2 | TGCGCCAGCAGCCAGCGGGGGTGGGAGACCCAGTACTTC | CASSQRGWETQYF
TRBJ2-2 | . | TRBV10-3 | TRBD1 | TGTGCCATCAGTGTGGGGACAGGGAGCACCGGGGAGCTGTTTTTT | CAISVGTGSTGELFF
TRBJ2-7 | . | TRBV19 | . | TGTGCCAGTAGCACAATCGCAGGGGATACATTCAACGAGCAGTACTTC | CASSTIAGDTFNEQYF
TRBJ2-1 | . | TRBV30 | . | TGTGCCTGGAGTGTAAGTACTCCCGGGCGGATCAATGAGCAGTTCTTC | CAWSVSTPGRINEQFF
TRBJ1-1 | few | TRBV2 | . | TGTGCCAGCAGTGAAGCAGGGACTGAAGCTTTCTTT | CASSEAGTEAFF
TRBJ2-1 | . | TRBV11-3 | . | TGTGCCAGCAGCTTGTTCATCAGGGAGCAGTTCTTC | CASSLFIREQFF
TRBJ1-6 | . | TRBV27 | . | TGTGCCAGTAAACAGGGCTCCTATAATTCACCCCTCCACTTT | CASKQGSYNSPLHF
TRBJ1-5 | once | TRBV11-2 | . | TGTGCCAGCAGCTTAGATTTGAATCAGCCCCAGCATTTT | CASSLDLNQPQHF
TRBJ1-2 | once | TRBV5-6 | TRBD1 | TGTGCCAGCAGCTTACGGTACGGGACAGGGGAATTCTATGGCTACACCTTC | CASSLRYGTGEFYGYTF
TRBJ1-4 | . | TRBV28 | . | TGTGCCAGCAGGCAGGGGTCCGATAATGAAAAACTGTTTTTT | CASRQGSDNEKLFF
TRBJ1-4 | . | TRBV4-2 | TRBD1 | TGTGCCAGCAGCTCCACCGGGACAGGGCGCGAAAAACTGTTTTTT | CASSSTGTGREKLFF
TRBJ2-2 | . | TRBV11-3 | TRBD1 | TGTGCCAGCAGCAGGACAGGGGTCGGGACCGGGGAGCTGTTTTTT | CASSRTGVGTGELFF
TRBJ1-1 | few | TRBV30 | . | TGTGCCTGGAGTGCCTCCGACAAGGGGGGCACTGAAGCTTTCTTT | CAWSASDKGGTEAFF
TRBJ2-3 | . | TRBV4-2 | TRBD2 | TGTGCCAGCAGCTCCCGGACTAGCGGGACTTCAGATACGCAGTATTTT | CASSSRTSGTSDTQYF
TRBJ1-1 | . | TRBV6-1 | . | TGTGCCAGCAGTGCGAGGAGGGAGGAAGCTTTCTTT | CASSARREEAFF
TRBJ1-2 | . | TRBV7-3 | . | TGTGCCAGCAGCTTAGACAGTAACTATGGCTACACCTTC | CASSLDSNYGYTF
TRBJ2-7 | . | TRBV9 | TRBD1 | TGTGCCAGCAGCGTAGGGGACAGGGCTTACGAGCAGTACTTC | CASSVGDRAYEQYF
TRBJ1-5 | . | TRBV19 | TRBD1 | TGTGCCAGTAGGGAAGACAGGGCCATTAATCAGCCCCAGCATTTT | CASREDRAINQPQHF
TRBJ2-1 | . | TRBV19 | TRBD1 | TGTGCCAGTTCGGACAGGTTTCCCGATGAGCAGTTCTTC | CASSDRFPDEQFF
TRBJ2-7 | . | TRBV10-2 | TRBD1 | TGCGCCAGCAGTGGCCGGGACAGGGGAGGCGAGCAGTACTTC | CASSGRDRGGEQYF
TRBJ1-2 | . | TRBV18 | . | TGTGCCAGCTCCTTCTCTGGGGAAAATCCCAATGGCTACACCTTC | CASSFSGENPNGYTF
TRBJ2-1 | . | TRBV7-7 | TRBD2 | TGTGCTAGCAGCTTGCTCGGGGGGGCCGGTGAGGAGCAGTTCTTC | CASSLLGGAGEEQFF
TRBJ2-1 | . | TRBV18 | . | TGTGCCAGCTCACCTTGGCTGGGGGGAGAGCACAATGAGCAGTTCTTC | CASSPWLGGEHNEQFF
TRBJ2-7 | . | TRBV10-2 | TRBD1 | TGCGCCAGCAGTGATCAGGGGGCCCTGAGTGGGGAGCAGTACTTC | CASSDQGALSGEQYF
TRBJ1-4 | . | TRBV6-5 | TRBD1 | TGTGCCAGCAGGCACAAAGGACAGGGAAATGAAAAACTGTTTTTT | CASRHKGQGNEKLFF
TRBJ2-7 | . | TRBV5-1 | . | TGCGCCAGCAGCACCCGGGACAACTACGAGCAGTACTTC | CASSTRDNYEQYF
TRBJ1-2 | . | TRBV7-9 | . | TGTGCCAGCAGCAGCGGGATAGCGTATGGCTACACCTTC | CASSSGIAYGYTF
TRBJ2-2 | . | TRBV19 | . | TGTGCCAGTAGTAACCCCAACACCGGGGAGCTGTTTTTT | CASSNPNTGELFF
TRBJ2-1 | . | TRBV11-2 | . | TGTGCCAGCAGATTACAGGACATCCGCTACAATGAGCAGTTCTTC | CASRLQDIRYNEQFF
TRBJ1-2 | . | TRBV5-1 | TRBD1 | TGCGCCAGCAGCTTGGGTCCGACAGGGGATCCAAACTATGGCTACACCTTC | CASSLGPTGDPNYGYTF
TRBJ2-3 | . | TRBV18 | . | TGTGCCAGCTCACCAACACCCTTCACAGATACGCAGTATTTT | CASSPTPFTDTQYF
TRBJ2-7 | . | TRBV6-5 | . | TGTGCCAGCAGTTACTCGCCAGGGGAGACCGAGCAGTACTTC | CASSYSPGETEQYF
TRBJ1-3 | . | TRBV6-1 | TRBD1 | TGTGCCAGCATCCCGGGACAGGGTCACACCATATATTTT | CASIPGQGHTIYF
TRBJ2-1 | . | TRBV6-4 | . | TGTGCCAGCAGCGGACACCACGGTGAGCAGTTCTTC | CASSGHHGEQFF
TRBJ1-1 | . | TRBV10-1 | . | TGCGCCAGCAGTCTGAGAGGTAACACTGAAGCTTTCTTT | CASSLRGNTEAFF
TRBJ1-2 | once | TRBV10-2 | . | TGCGCCACTTCGGGGGGGAACTATGGCTACACCTTC | CATSGGNYGYTF
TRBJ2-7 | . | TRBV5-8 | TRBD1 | TGTGCCAGCAGCAATTACAGGGGGCTGAACGAGCAGTACTTC | CASSNYRGLNEQYF
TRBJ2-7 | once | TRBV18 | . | TGTGCCAGCTCACCGGGGCTAGCAATTGACTACGAGCAGTACTTC | CASSPGLAIDYEQYF
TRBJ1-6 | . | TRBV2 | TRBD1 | TGTGCCAGCAGCGCACAGGGGGCGAATTCACCCCTCCACTTT | CASSAQGANSPLHF
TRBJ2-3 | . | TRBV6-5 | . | TGTGCCAGCAGCCGCAGGGGCCCCACTTTTGCGCAGTATTTT | CASSRRGPTFAQYF
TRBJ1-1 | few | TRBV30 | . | TGTGCCTGGACCCCGGGGATGAACACTGAAGCTTTCTTT | CAWTPGMNTEAFF
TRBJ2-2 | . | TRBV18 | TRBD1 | TGTGCCAGCTCACCCGACAGGGGGCCCAACACCGGGGAGCTGTTTTTT | CASSPDRGPNTGELFF